The T cell receptor (beta chain) described here comes from a study of blood T cell repertoires in COVID-19. The overall study: Samples taken during acute and convalescent COVID-19 were collected in the United States, Italy and Spain.

Original processing notes: Amplified reference gene primers provided the basis for estimating nucleated cell counts. TCRdb's copy holds only in-frame clones and misses some; the assay was immunoSEQ multiplex PCR. For V, J and clone size, that table is used; D and trimming come from the DNA. The sample has approximately 210,000 clones; 70% to 85% are singletons. From germline, CDR1 is SGHTA and CDR2 FQGNSA. Trimming pared 6 bases from V and 8 bases from J, leaving 19 bases between. The CDR3 consists of 14 residues. Recovery among Cohort 3 donors was established by two negative PCRs, clearance, or symptom resolution.

This TCR derives from a man aged 35 to 55 who had recovered from COVID-19. This chain links TRBV7-2 with TRBJ1-2; tentatively, D is TRBD1 (6 bases). Sequencing used PBMCs or T cells enriched from blood (not recorded which). The CDR3 protein is CASSSRGGPVGYTF. The CDR3 DNA follows: TGTGCCAGCAGTTCTCGCGGGGGCCCGGTGGGCTACACCTTC.